This paragraph covers one TCR beta chain sequence. What it binds is not known. The data derive from a study of cytomegalovirus exposure and HLA in healthy donors. Donors had nominal health at sampling but likely had unrecorded immune exposures. 60 Vbeta and 13 Jbeta primers were used in PCR. Using immunoSEQ multiplex PCR, the repertoire was profiled, and TCRdb retains in-frame clones only, with some absent. Its table records 130,000 to 150,000 clones. CDR1 is SGHRS, CDR2 YFSETQ, per germline. V shed 1 base, J shed 2 bases, and the junction held 13 bases outside the gene matches. The CDR3 length is 18 residues. Whole-study results and caveats: The Asian-associated ancestry cluster reportedly had fewer N-insertions than the approximately 610-donor mean in a later analysis.

This TCR derives from a woman aged 50 to 65 in good health and CMV-seronegative. The chain uses TRBV5-1 and TRBJ2-3; 7 bases line up with TRBD1. Sequencing input: PBMCs. Here the CDR3 DNA reads TGCGCCAGCAGCTTGCGGACAGGCTCAAGGCCCTTCACAGATACGCAGTATTTT. Protein: CASSLRTGSRPFTDTQYF.